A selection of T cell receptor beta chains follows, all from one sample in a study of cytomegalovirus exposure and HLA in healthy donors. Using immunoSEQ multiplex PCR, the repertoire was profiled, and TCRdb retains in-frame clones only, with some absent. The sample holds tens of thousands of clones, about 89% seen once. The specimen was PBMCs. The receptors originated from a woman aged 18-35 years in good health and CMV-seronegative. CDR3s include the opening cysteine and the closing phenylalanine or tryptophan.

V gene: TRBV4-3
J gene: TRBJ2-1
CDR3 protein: CASSQESSVLLYNEQFF

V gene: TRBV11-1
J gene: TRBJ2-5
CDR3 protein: CASSRTGEPQETQYF

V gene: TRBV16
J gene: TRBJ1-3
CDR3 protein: CASSQWGLRSGNTIYF

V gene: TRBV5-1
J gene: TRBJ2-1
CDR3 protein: CAGLIAGGIHEQFF

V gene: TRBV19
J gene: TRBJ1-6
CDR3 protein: CASSKIPDSPLHF

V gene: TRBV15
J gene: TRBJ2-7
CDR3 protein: CATSRDVRDSYEQYF

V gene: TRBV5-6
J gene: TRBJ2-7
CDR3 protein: CASSHHYFPPEQYF

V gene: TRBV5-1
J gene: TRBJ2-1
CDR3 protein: CASSLVSGHGMSSYNEQFF

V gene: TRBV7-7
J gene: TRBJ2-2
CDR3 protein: CASSAGQSNTGELFF

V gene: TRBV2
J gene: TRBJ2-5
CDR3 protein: CASGREETQYF

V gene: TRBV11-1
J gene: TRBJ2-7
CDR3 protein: CASSRWASGTTYEQYF

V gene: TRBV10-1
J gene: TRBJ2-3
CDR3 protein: CASRGLAGEGTDTQYF

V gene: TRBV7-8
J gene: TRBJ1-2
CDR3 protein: CASSRDRVPQGGYTF

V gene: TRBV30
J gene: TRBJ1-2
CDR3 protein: CAWRGLWGYTF

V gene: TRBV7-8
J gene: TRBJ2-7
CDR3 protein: CASSLEGPLLAGGPNEQYF

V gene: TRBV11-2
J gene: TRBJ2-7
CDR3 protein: CASSLVYGSEHEQYF

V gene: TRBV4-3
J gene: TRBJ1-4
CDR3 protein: CASSQQGFITEKLFF

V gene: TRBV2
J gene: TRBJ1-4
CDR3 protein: CASSRRGGEGEKLFF

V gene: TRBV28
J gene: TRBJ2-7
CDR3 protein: CASNAGQPYEQYF

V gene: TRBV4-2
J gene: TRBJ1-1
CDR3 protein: CASSQDIGGGQRTEAFF

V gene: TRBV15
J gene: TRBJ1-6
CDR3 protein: CATSPREARSPLHF

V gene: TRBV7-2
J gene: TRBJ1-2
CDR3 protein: CASSFLRGQGGTYGYTF

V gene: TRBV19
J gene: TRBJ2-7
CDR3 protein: CASSRLRGQVFEQYF

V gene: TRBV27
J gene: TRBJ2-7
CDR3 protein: CASSLRGTGGYEQYF

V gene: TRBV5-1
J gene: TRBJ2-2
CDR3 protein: CASSLEVAENTGELFF

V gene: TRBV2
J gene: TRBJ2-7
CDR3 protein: CASSEGQGPNYEQYF

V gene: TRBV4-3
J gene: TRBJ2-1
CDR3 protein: CASSQVVFGLAGVYEQFF

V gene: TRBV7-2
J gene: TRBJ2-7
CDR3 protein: CAITMLTGGEQYF

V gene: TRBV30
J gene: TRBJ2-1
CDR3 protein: CAWEGLAGGYEQFF

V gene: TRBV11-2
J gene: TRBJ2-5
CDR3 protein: CASSLEGLETQYF